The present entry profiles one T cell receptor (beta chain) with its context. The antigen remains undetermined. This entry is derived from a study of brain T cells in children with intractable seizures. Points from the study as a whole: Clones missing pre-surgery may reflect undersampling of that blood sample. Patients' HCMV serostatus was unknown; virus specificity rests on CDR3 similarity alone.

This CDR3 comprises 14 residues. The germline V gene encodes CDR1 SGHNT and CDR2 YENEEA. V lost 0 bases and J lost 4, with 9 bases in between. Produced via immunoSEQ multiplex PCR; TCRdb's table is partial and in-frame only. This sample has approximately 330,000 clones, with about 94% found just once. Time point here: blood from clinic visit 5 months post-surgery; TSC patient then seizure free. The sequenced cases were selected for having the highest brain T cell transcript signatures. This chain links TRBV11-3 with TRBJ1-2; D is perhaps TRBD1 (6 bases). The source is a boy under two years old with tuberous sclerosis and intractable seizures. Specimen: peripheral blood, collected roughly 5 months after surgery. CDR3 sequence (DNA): TGTGCCAGCAGCTTAGAGGGGGCCAGCTATGGCTACACCTTC. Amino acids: CASSLEGASYGYTF.